Each of the 10 T cell receptor beta chains below was sequenced from the same sample in a study of beta chain features in type 1 diabetes. Expressed TCRB transcripts were sequenced after all isolated RNA was converted to cDNA. TCRdb's table, derived via immunoSEQ multiplex PCR, lists solely in-frame clones and lacks some. The table shows 250,000 or so clones, with around 68% occurring only once. Sequencing used naive CD4+ T cells from blood. These receptors all come from a man aged 25-40 years in good health.

This clone turned up a few times. The chain combines TRBV15 with TRBJ2-7, with a weak D call TRBD1 (6 bases). Germline CDR1 and CDR2: LNHNV and YYDKDF (reference sequence). Trimming removed 6 bases from V and 4 bases from J, with 16 bases in between. The CDR3 covers 14 residues. CDR3: CATRRSGQNYEQYF. The CDR3 bases are TGTGCCACCAGGAGATCGGGACAAAATTACGAGCAGTACTTC.

The chain employs TRBV30 and TRBJ2-1; D uncertain. V shed 3 bases and J shed 7 bases, with 10 bases lying between them. CDR1 is GTSNPN and CDR2 is SVGIG in the germline V gene (reference sequence). This CDR3 spans 12 amino acids. Here the CDR3 reads CAWSATSNEQFF. For the CDR3, the DNA is TGTGCCTGGAGCGCTACCTCTAATGAGCAGTTCTTC.

The chain couples TRBV25-1 to TRBJ2-7; D not resolved. This CDR3 spans 11 amino acids. From germline, CDR1 is MGHDK and CDR2 SYGVNS. V lost 6 bases to trimming and J lost 4 bases, with 7 bases between them. CDR3 coding DNA: TGTGCCAGCAGCTATCGGTACGAGCAGTACTTC. Translated, it gives CASSYRYEQYF.

A note on this clone: This CDR3 is also generated by other DNA sequences in the sample. The chain employs TRBV30 and TRBJ2-7, with D hard to call. CDR3 length: 12 amino acids. The germline V and J ends were trimmed by 3 bases and 0 bases, with 6 bases remaining between them. The V gene's germline CDR1 is GTSNPN and CDR2 SVGIG (reference sequence). Here the CDR3 reads CAWRRDSYEQYF. The CDR3 DNA sequence: TGTGCCTGGAGAAGGGACTCCTACGAGCAGTACTTC.

The V and J genes are TRBV25-1 and TRBJ2-5; D gene ambiguous. V was shortened by 6 bases and J by 2 bases, with 10 bases between the two germline ends. Germline V gene sequence: CDR1 MGHDK, CDR2 SYGVNS. CDR3 length equals 13 residues. This CDR3 is CASSSPHQETQYF. CDR3 sequence (DNA): TGTGCCAGCAGCTCTCCTCATCAAGAGACCCAGTACTTC.

CDR3 sequence: CASSQTPGTGQETQYF. DNA of the CDR3: TGCGCCAGCAGCCAAACTCCCGGGACAGGCCAAGAGACCCAGTACTTC. The chain joins TRBV4-1 to TRBJ2-5; the match to TRBD1 covers 8 bases. The CDR3 totals 16 residues. Per germline, CDR1 MGHRA and CDR2 YSYEKL. V was pared by 2 bases and J by 1 base, with 6 bases of the junction left unmatched.

There are a few counts of this clone. The rearrangement joins TRBV7-2 to TRBJ2-3; D is unresolved. Trimming shortened V by 1 base and J by 3 bases, and 11 bases separated the two germline ends. This CDR3 has 15 residues. CDR1 is SGHTA and CDR2 is FQGNSA in the germline V gene. The CDR3 spells CASSLEAGATDTQYF. For the CDR3, the DNA is TGTGCCAGCAGCTTAGAGGCAGGAGCGACAGATACGCAGTATTTT.

About this clone: The sample carries other DNA sequences with the same CDR3. The V and J genes are TRBV5-6 and TRBJ2-7; D gene uncertain. Germline CDR1 is SGHDT and CDR2 is YYEEEE. The CDR3 has 11 residues. The V end lost 4 bases, the J end lost 1 base, and 3 bases lay between the germline ends. The CDR3 protein is CASSRSYEQYF. As DNA, the CDR3 is TGTGCCAGCAGCCGTTCCTACGAGCAGTACTTC.

This chain links TRBV11-2 with TRBJ2-7; a weak D match, TRBD1 (6 bases). Trimming shortened V by 1 base and J by 4 bases, and 14 bases separated the two germline ends. Germline-derived CDR1 and CDR2 are SGHAT and FQNNGV. CDR3 length: 15 amino acids. CDR3 region: CASSLAHTGIYEQYF. The CDR3 DNA reads TGTGCCAGCAGCTTAGCACATACAGGGATATACGAGCAGTACTTC.

V gene TRBV4-3 combines with J gene TRBJ2-7; 10 bases match TRBD1. The CDR3 spans 16 residues. Germline V gene data show CDR1 as LGHNA and CDR2 as YSLEER. V shed 2 bases, J shed 1 base, and the junction held 5 bases outside the gene matches. CDR3 loop: CASSQSGQGVSYEQYF. CDR3 DNA: TGCGCCAGCAGCCAATCCGGACAGGGGGTTTCCTACGAGCAGTACTTC.